The 15 T cell receptor beta chains below were found in one sample sequenced in a study of shared clonotypes between healthy human individuals. TCRdb keeps only in-frame clones here, not all; method: immunoSEQ multiplex PCR. Of 1.5 million to 1.9 million clones listed, 98% were seen once; the top ten hold 0.4% to 0.45%. Material: naive CD4+ T cells sorted from blood. Regarding subset: CD45RA+ positively selected. The receptors stem from a man aged 25 to 45 in good health.

This clone was recorded once. The chain combines TRBV7-3 with TRBJ2-2; D may be TRBD1 or TRBD2 (5 bases each). Germline assignment: CDR1 SGHTA and CDR2 FQGTGA. The CDR3 is 16 amino acids. V lost 5 bases and J lost 0, with 13 bases in between. CDR3: CASSPGPPANTGELFF. The CDR3 DNA follows: TGTGCCAGCAGCCCGGGACCCCCCGCGAACACCGGGGAGCTGTTTTTT. Full variable domain (remainder filled in from reference TRBV7-3 and TRBJ2-2): GAGVSQTPSNKVTEKGKYVELRCDPISGHTALYWYRQSLGQGPEFLIYFQGTGAADDSGLPNDRFFAVRPEGSVSTLKIQRTERGDSAVYLCASSPGPPANTGELFFGEGSRLTVL.

The gene calls are TRBV6-5 and TRBJ2-1, with 9 nucleotides matching TRBD2. Germline V gene sequence: CDR1 MNHEY, CDR2 SVGAGI. The CDR3 consists of 15 residues. J lost 4 bases, V lost 7 bases, and 8 bases had no gene match. CDR3 nucleotides: TGTGCCAGCATCCCTAGCGGGACAAATTACAATGAGCAGTTCTTC. This encodes CASIPSGTNYNEQFF.

The CDR3 DNA reads as TGTGCCAGCAGCCTAACACCGGGACTAGCGGGCGGGGCTGAGAGAGATACGCAGTATTTT. As protein: CASSLTPGLAGGAERDTQYF. The J gene is TRBJ2-3, the V gene TRBV13; 12 bases fit TRBD2. The length of the CDR3 is 20 residues. V lost 5 bases and J lost 5; bases outside the gene matches: 20. CDR1 and CDR2 from the germline V gene are PRHDT and FYEKMQ (reference sequence).

This clone appeared once. This chain joins TRBV5-4 and TRBJ2-1; 13 bases agree with TRBD2. The CDR3 totals 16 residues. The V segment lost 0 bases and the J segment 7 bases; nucleotides outside the gene matches: 4. Germline-derived CDR1 and CDR2 are SGHNT and YYREEE (reference sequence). CDR3 DNA: TGTGCCAGCAGCTTGGAGGTGGGACTAGCGGGGAATGAGCAGTTCTTC. It codes for CASSLEVGLAGNEQFF.

The chain carries TRBV10-3 and TRBJ2-3, with D hard to call. The V gene lost 6 bases and the J gene lost 2 bases, with 9 bases spanning the gap. Per germline, CDR1 ENHRY and CDR2 SYGVKD. CDR3 length equals 13 residues. The CDR3 loop reads CAIRNSPTDTQYF. DNA for the CDR3: TGTGCCATCAGAAACAGTCCCACAGATACGCAGTATTTT.

The chain employs TRBV2 and TRBJ1-5, with D perhaps matching TRBD1 (5 bases). The CDR3 has 15 residues. CDR1 SNHLY and CDR2 FYNNEI come from the germline V gene. The ends were cut back, 6 bases at V and 3 bases at J, with 15 bases in the middle. DNA of the CDR3: TGTGCCAGCAGGTTGGGGGAGTTAGACAATCAGCCCCAGCATTTT. Its translation: CASRLGELDNQPQHF.

The genes are TRBV30 and TRBJ2-5; D remains unclear. This CDR3 is built from 13 residues. Germline V gene data show CDR1 as GTSNPN and CDR2 as SVGIG (reference sequence). The CDR3 region is CSWGVPRHETQYF. In DNA form, the CDR3 reads TGTTCATGGGGTGTCCCCCGTCATGAGACCCAGTACTTC.

This chain connects TRBV15 to TRBJ1-5; D remains unclear. Germline CDR1 and CDR2: LNHNV and YYDKDF (reference sequence). This CDR3 is 16 amino acids long. Trimming shortened V by 0 bases and J by 7 bases, and 16 bases separated the two germline ends. CDR3 bases: TGTGCCACCAGCAGAGAATTAGGAGAGTTGAACCAGCCCCAGCATTTT. It specifies CATSRELGELNQPQHF.

This clone was counted once. The chain carries TRBV29-1 and TRBJ2-7, with D unresolved. Per germline, CDR1 SQVTM and CDR2 ANQGSEA. The CDR3 length is 13 residues. Trimming left V 2 bases short and J 6 bases short, with 14 bases between. CDR3 DNA sequence: TGCAGCGTTGAATTAAGATTTAAGGGCGAGCAGTACTTC. Its translation is CSVELRFKGEQYF.

The chain combines TRBV6-5 with TRBJ2-1, with 7 bases aligning to TRBD2. J was trimmed by 6 bases and V by 5 bases; bases with no gene match: 7. Germline CDR1 is MNHEY and CDR2 is SVGAGI. CDR3 length equals 14 residues. DNA of the CDR3: TGTGCCAGCAGTGTTGGCGGGAGTTCCAATGAGCAGTTCTTC. Encoded protein: CASSVGGSSNEQFF.

This clone was recorded once. V gene TRBV4-2 combines with J gene TRBJ2-7; 9 bases fit TRBD1. The germline gives CDR1 LGHNA, CDR2 YNFKEQ. The CDR3 sequence is 16 residues long. V dropped 0 bases and J dropped 4; count of bases not matched to a gene: 7. The CDR3: CASSQETGGREYEQYF. For the CDR3, the DNA is TGTGCCAGCAGCCAAGAAACAGGGGGCAGGGAGTACGAGCAGTACTTC.

Here the CDR3 DNA reads TGCAGCGTTGGCCGGGCCCGACTGAACGGCGGTACGCAGTATTTT. As protein: CSVGRARLNGGTQYF. J is TRBJ2-3 and V is TRBV29-1; no clear D gene. Germline V CDR1 and CDR2: SQVTM, ANQGSEA. Trimming shortened V by 4 bases and J by 8 bases, and 22 bases separated the two germline ends. The CDR3 sequence is 15 residues long.

The rearrangement joins TRBV5-4 to TRBJ2-4; 11 bases agree with TRBD2. Germline V lookup: CDR1 SGHNT, CDR2 YYREEE (reference sequence). The CDR3 runs 19 residues. Unmatched junction bases numbered 12, after V lost 4 bases and J lost 0 bases. The CDR3 coding sequence is TGTGCCAGCAGCCCAATCCCCCTAGCGGGAGGCGGAGCCAAAAACATTCAGTACTTC. Amino acid sequence: CASSPIPLAGGGAKNIQYF.

The chain recombines TRBV30 with TRBJ1-5; D gene ambiguous. The V gene lost 5 bases and the J gene lost 5 bases, with 7 bases spanning the gap. The CDR3 sequence is 11 residues long. Germline CDR1 GTSNPN, CDR2 SVGIG (reference sequence). CDR3 region: CAWGLDQPQHF. The CDR3 coding sequence is TGTGCCTGGGGGTTAGATCAGCCCCAGCATTTT.

The chain carries TRBV18 and TRBJ2-7; 10 bases are shared with TRBD2. The CDR3 totals 16 residues. Per the germline V gene, CDR1 is KGHSH and CDR2 is LQKENI. The V gene end was trimmed by 5 bases and the J gene end by 7 bases; junction bases not matched to a gene: 14. CDR3 protein: CASSSPGLASAKEQYF. DNA of the CDR3: TGTGCCAGCTCATCGCCGGGACTAGCGTCTGCTAAGGAGCAGTACTTC.